The clone carrying this T cell receptor beta chain has a handful of counts. Antigen: not known. This CDR3 has 16 residues. Germline V lookup: CDR1 LNHDA, CDR2 SQIVND (reference sequence). Trimming removed 3 bases at V and 3 bases at J, with 15 bases between. This sample is part of a study of OX40 agonist ivuxolimab in advanced cancers. General observations from the study: There was clonal expansion of CD4+ and CD8+ blood T cells by week 6 at 0.1 to 3.0 mg/kg. On average, CD8+ T cells showed a greater number of expanded clones than CD4+. Some of the lowest clonal expansion was seen in partial responders at 0.1-3.0 mg/kg.

TCRdb keeps only in-frame clones here, not all; method: immunoSEQ multiplex PCR. Of about 58,000 clones in the sample, roughly 80% were seen once. At baseline, cycle 4 day 1, and cycle 7 day 1, blood was sampled. Sequencing was performed on CD4+ or CD8+ T cells sorted from blood, taken in a trial of the OX40 agonist ivuxolimab. The genes are TRBV19 and TRBJ1-5; tentatively, D is TRBD1 (5 bases). This receptor was identified in an adult with an advanced solid tumor such as melanoma, head and neck, liver or kidney cancer. The CDR3 loop is CASSIISGMPNQPQHF. Here the CDR3 DNA reads TGTGCCAGTAGTATTATCTCAGGGATGCCCAATCAGCCCCAGCATTTT.